The source of this TCR beta chain is a study of Graves' ophthalmopathy and Graves' hyperthyroidism. Moderate-to-severe activity, with CAS ≥3, NOSPECS ≥4 and duration under 3 months, characterized the donors with ophthalmopathy. Other autoimmune diseases, uncontrolled infections, pregnancy or lactation ruled patients out of participation. Amplification of TCR beta CDR3 regions used RNA transcripts. Second-round multiplex PCR came after first-round RT-PCR with HTBI primers. MiXCR, run by TCRdb on the multiplex PCR reads, gives a single entry per CDR3 protein. Among around 400,000 distinct CDR3 sequences listed, around 17% were seen once. This clonotype was counted many times. The CDR3 covers 15 residues. V was shortened by 5 bases and J by 0 bases, with 13 bases between the two germline ends.

The sample taken for sequencing was peripheral blood. This TCR was recovered from a woman aged 18-30 years with Graves' ophthalmopathy. V usage is TRBV12-3 or TRBV12-4 and J usage is TRBJ2-5, with D possibly matching TRBD2 (6 bases). DNA for the CDR3: TGTGCCAGCAGTCATTCTAGCGTTAACCAAGAGACCCAGTACTTC. It yields the protein CASSHSSVNQETQYF.